These 10 T cell receptor beta chains came from one sample sequenced in a study of blood T cell repertoires in COVID-19. The data were produced by immunoSEQ multiplex PCR, yet TCRdb's version contains in-frame clones alone and is incomplete. The sample holds roughly 150,000 clones, about 90% seen once. The sample consisted of peripheral blood. These receptors were collected from an elderly woman with acute or convalescent COVID-19.

The chain recombines TRBV11-3 with TRBJ1-1; D unclear. V lost 1 base and J lost 1, with 7 bases in between. In germline, CDR1 is SGHNT, CDR2 YENEEA. The CDR3 extends over 14 amino acids. The CDR3 protein is CASSLGPANTEAFF. For the CDR3, the DNA is TGTGCCAGCAGCTTAGGGCCTGCGAACACTGAAGCTTTCTTT.

The rearrangement uses TRBV4-3 and TRBJ1-2; no clear D gene. The CDR3 runs to 15 residues. Trimming stripped 0 bases from V and 2 bases from J, with 10 bases between. Per the germline V gene, CDR1 is LGHNA and CDR2 is YSLEER. The chain's CDR3 is CASSQDLAGNYGYTF. CDR3 sequence (DNA): TGCGCCAGCAGCCAAGATCTGGCAGGCAACTATGGCTACACCTTC.

The J gene is TRBJ1-3, the V gene TRBV6-6, with no clear D. Trimming took off 2 bases at V and 3 bases at J, with 5 bases between the two ends. The CDR3 consists of 13 residues. Germline V gene lookup returns CDR1 MNHNY and CDR2 SVGAGI (reference sequence). This CDR3 reads CASSYVSGNTIYF. The CDR3 nucleotides are TGTGCCAGCAGTTACGTCAGTGGAAACACCATATATTTT.

The chain couples TRBV4-3 to TRBJ2-2; tentatively, D is TRBD1 (6 bases). Germline-derived CDR1 and CDR2 are LGHNA and YSLEER. V gave up 1 base and J gave up 2 bases, with 11 bases separating them. The CDR3 has 16 amino acids. In DNA, the CDR3 is TGCGCCAGCAGCCAAGGGACAGATGCTAACACCGGGGAGCTGTTTTTT. Its protein product is CASSQGTDANTGELFF.

This clone occurred once. The gene calls are TRBV13 and TRBJ1-6; 7 bases are shared with TRBD1. This CDR3 is built from 14 residues. Germline CDR1 reads PRHDT; CDR2 reads FYEKMQ (reference sequence). V was pared by 6 bases and J by 10 bases, with 9 bases of the junction left unmatched. CDR3 nucleotide sequence: TGTGCCAGCAGGGAATGGGTGACAGGGTCACCCCTCCACTTT. Amino acid sequence: CASREWVTGSPLHF. The whole variable domain, filled in from reference TRBV13 and TRBJ1-6, reads AAGVIQSPRHLIKEKRETATLKCYPIPRHDTVYWYQQGPGQDPQFLISFYEKMQSDKGSIPDRFSAQQFSDYHSELNMSSLELGDSALYFCASREWVTGSPLHFGNGTRLTVT.

This chain uses TRBV7-2 with TRBJ2-3; 9 positions agree with TRBD1. With 4 bases clipped from V and 3 bases from J, the junction kept 11 bases outside the gene matches. Germline CDR1 SGHTA, CDR2 FQGNSA. This CDR3 contains 17 residues. CDR3 coding DNA: TGTGCCAGCAGCTCTCAGAACAGGGGGCGTCGGACAGATACGCAGTATTTT. As protein: CASSSQNRGRRTDTQYF.

This sequence joins TRBV10-3 and TRBJ1-5, with D tentatively TRBD1 (5 bases). Trimming cost V 3 bases and J 1 base, with 10 bases left between them. This CDR3 comprises 15 residues. Germline V lookup: CDR1 ENHRY, CDR2 SYGVKD. The chain's CDR3 is CAISDTQGSNQPQHF. DNA of the CDR3: TGTGCCATCAGTGACACTCAGGGAAGCAATCAGCCCCAGCATTTT.

The chain has TRBV4-1 and TRBJ2-5; 12 nucleotides line up with TRBD2. Germline assignment: CDR1 MGHRA and CDR2 YSYEKL. This CDR3 has 16 amino acids. With 4 bases clipped from V and 5 bases from J, the junction kept 8 bases outside the gene matches. CDR3 loop: CASSPPLAGGRETQYF. The CDR3 region has the DNA TGCGCCAGCAGCCCGCCCCTAGCGGGGGGGCGGGAGACCCAGTACTTC.

The gene calls are TRBV4-2 and TRBJ1-3; 12 bases agree with TRBD1. CDR1 and CDR2 (germline): LGHNA, YNFKEQ. The V and J ends lost 1 base and 5 bases, in that order; junction bases with no gene match: 3. This CDR3 is built from 16 residues. In DNA, the CDR3 is TGTGCCAGCAGCCAAGGGGGGACAGGGGGCAGAAACACCATATATTTT. Its translation is CASSQGGTGGRNTIYF.

The chain has TRBV5-1 and TRBJ1-1; D is uncertain. Germline lookup yields CDR1 SGHRS and CDR2 YFSETQ. The CDR3 spans 14 residues. V lost 0 bases, J lost 1 base, and 7 bases lay in between. CDR3: CASSLGLPNTEAFF. The CDR3 DNA follows: TGCGCCAGCAGCTTGGGACTTCCGAACACTGAAGCTTTCTTT.